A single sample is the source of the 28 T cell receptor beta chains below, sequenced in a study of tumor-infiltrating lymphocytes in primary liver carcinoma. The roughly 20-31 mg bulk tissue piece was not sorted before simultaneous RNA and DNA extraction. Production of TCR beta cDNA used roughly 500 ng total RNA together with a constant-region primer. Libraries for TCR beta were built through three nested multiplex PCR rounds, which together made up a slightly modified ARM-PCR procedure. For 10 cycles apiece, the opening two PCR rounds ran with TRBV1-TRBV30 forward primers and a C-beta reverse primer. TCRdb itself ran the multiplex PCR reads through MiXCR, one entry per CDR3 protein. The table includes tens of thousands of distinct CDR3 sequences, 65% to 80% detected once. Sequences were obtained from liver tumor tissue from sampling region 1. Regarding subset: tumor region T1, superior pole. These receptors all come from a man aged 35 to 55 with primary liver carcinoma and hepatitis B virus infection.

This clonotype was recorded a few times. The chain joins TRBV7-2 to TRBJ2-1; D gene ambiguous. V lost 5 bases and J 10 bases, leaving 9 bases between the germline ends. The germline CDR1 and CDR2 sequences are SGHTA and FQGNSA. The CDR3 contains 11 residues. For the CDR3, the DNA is TGTGCCAGCAGCAACTTGGGGGAGCAGTTCTTC. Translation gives CASSNLGEQFF.

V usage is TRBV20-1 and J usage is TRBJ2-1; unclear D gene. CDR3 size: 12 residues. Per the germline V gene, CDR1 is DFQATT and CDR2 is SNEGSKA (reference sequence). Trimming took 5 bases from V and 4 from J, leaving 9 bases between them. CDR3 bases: TGCAGTGCTTCAGACGGATACAATGAGCAGTTCTTC. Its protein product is CSASDGYNEQFF.

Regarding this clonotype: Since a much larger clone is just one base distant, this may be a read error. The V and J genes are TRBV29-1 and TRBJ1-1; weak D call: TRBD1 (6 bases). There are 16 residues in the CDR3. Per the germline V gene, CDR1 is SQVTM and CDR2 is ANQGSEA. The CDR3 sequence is CNVSGARDIMNTEALF. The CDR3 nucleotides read TGCAACGTTAGTGGGGCCAGGGACATTATGAACACTGAAGCTCTCTTT.

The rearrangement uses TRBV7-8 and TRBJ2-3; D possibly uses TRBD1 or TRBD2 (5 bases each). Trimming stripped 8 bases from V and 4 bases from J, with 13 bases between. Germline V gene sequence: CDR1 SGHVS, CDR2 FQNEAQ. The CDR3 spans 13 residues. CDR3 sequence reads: CASGVMGPDTQYF. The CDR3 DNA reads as TGTGCCAGCGGTGTAATGGGACCAGATACGCAGTATTTT.

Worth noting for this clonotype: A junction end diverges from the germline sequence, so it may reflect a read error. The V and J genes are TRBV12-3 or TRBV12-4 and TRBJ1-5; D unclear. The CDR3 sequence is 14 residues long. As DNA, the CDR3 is TGTGCCAACAGTGCAACAGTTAGCAATCAGCCCCAACATTTT. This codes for CANSATVSNQPQHF.

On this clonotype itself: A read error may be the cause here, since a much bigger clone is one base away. The CDR3 protein is CASSYSPGLGPGELFF. Here the CDR3 DNA reads TGTGCCAGCAGTTACTCGCCGGGCCTTGGGCCCGGGGAGCTGTTTTTT. This chain joins TRBV6-5 and TRBJ2-2, with D unresolved. The CDR3 spans 16 residues. V lost 0 bases, J lost 6 bases, and 14 bases lay in between. Germline loops: CDR1 MNHEY, CDR2 SVGAGI.

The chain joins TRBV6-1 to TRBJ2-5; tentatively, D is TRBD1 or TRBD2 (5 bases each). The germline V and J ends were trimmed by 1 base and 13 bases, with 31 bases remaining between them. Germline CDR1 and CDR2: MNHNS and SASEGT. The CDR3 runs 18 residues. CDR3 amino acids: CASSEELGRATGKEIRYF. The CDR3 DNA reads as TGTGCCAGCAGTGAAGAATTGGGGCGAGCCACCGGGAAGGAGATCCGGTACTTC.

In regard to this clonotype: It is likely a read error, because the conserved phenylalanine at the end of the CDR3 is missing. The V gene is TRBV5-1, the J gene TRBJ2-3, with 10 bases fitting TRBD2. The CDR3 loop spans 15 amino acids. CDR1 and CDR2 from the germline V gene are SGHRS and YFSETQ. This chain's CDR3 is CASSLASGSTDMQYL. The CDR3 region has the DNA TGCGCCAGCAGCTTGGCTAGCGGGAGCACAGATATGCAGTATTTA.

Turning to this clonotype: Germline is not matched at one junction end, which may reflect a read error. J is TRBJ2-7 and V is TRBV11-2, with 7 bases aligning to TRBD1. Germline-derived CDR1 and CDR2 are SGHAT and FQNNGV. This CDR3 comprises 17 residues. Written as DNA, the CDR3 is TGTACCGGCAGCTTAGGAAGACTCGGGACAGACTCCTATGAGCAGTACTTC. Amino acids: CTGSLGRLGTDSYEQYF.

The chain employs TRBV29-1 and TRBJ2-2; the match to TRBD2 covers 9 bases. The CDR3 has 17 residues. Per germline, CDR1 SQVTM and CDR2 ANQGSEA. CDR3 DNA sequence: TGCAGTGTTATAGCGGGAGAGCCCGCTGCGTACACCGGGGAGCTGTTTTTT. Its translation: CSVIAGEPAAYTGELFF.

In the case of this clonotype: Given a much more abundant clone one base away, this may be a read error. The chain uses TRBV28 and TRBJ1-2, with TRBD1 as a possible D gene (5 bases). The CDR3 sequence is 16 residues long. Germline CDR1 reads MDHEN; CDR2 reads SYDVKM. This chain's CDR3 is CASSSPAEGRGYGCTF. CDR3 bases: TGTGCCAGCAGTTCTCCCGCGGAGGGGCGAGGCTATGGCTGCACCTTC.

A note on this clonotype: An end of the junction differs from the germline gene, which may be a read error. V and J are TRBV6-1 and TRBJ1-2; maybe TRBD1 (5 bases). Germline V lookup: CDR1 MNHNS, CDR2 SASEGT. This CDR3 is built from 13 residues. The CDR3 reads CASSEWGDYGYTF. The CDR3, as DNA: TGTGCCAGCAGTGAATGGGGGGACTATGGGTACACCTTC.

CDR3 DNA sequence: TGCAGCGATGGGAGGGTGGTGGATAATGAGCAGTTCTTC. Encoded protein: CSDGRVVDNEQFF. The V gene is TRBV29-1, the J gene TRBJ2-1; 7 positions match TRBD2. CDR3 size: 13 residues. J was trimmed by 7 bases and V by 7 bases; bases with no gene match: 10. CDR1 SQVTM and CDR2 ANQGSEA come from the germline V gene.

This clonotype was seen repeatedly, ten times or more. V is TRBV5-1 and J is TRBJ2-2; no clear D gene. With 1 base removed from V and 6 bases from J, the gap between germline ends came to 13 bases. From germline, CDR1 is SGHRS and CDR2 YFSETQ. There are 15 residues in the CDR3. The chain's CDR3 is CASSLKGRTAGELFF. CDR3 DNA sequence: TGCGCCAGCAGCTTGAAGGGTCGTACGGCCGGGGAGCTGTTTTTT.

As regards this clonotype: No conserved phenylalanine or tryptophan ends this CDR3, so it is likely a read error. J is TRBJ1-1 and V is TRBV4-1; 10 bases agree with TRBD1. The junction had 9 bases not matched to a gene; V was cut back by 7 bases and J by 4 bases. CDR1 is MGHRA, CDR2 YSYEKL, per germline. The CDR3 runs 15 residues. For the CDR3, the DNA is TGCGCCAGCATGCCTAGACAGGGGGCAAGCACTGAAGCTTTCTCT. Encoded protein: CASMPRQGASTEAFS.

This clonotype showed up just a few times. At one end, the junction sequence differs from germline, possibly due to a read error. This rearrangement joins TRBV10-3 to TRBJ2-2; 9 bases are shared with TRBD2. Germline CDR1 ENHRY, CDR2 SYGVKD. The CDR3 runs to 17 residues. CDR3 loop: CAIGFSRLAVHTGELFF. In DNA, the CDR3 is TGTGCCATCGGCTTTTCTAGACTAGCGGTTCACACCGGGGAACTGTTTTTT.

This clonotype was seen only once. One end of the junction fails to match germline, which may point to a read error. The CDR3 sequence: CATMEDWDSFEQYF. In DNA, the CDR3 is TGTGCCACCATGGAGGACTGGGACTCCTTCGAGCAGTACTTC. This chain uses TRBV6-2 or TRBV6-3 with TRBJ2-7; D perhaps matches TRBD2 (6 bases). The germline CDR1 and CDR2 sequences are MNHEY and SVGEGT. The CDR3 covers 14 residues.

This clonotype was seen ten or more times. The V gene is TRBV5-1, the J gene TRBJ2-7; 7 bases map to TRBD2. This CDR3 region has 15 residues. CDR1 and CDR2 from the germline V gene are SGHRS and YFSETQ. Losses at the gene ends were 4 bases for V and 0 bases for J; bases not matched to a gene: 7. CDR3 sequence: CASSLGGTSSYEQYF. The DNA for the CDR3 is TGCGCCAGCAGCCTGGGAGGGACCTCCTCCTACGAGCAGTACTTC.

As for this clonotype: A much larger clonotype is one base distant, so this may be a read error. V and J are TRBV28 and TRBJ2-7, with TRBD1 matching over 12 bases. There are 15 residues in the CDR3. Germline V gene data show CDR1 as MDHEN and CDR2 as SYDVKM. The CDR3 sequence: CTSSLPGQGAYEQYF. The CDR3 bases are TGTACCAGCAGTCTTCCGGGACAGGGGGCGTACGAGCAGTACTTC.

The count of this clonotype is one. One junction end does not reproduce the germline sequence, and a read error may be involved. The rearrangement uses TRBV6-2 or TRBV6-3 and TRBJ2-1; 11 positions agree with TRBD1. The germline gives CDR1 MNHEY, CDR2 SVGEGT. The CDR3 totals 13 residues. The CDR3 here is CASSYMSGTGGSF. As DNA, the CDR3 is TGTGCCAGCAGTTACATGTCCGGGACAGGGGGGTCCTTC.

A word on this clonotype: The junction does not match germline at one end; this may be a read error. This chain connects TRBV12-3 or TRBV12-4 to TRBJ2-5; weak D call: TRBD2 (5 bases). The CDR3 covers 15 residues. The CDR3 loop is CSSSVSGTSRETQYF. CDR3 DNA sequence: TGTTCCAGCAGCGTATCGGGAACAAGCCGTGAGACCCAGTACTTC.

The CDR3 DNA reads TGCAGCGTCGCCCGAACGCTAGCGGAAAGCGAGCGTTTCTTC. Residues: CSVARTLAESERFF. The V gene is TRBV29-1, the J gene TRBJ2-1, with 7 positions matching TRBD2. V shed 6 bases, J shed 16 bases, and the junction held 21 bases outside the gene matches. This CDR3 spans 14 amino acids. Germline CDR1 reads SQVTM; CDR2 reads ANQGSEA.

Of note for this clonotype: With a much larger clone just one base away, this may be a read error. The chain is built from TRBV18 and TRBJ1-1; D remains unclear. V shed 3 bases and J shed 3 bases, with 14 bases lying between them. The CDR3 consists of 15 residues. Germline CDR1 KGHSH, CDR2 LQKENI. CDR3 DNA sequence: TGTGCCAGCTCACCCAGAATATCATGGGACACTGAAGCTTTCTTT. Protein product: CASSPRISWDTEAFF. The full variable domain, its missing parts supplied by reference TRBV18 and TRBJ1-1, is NAGVMQNPRHLVRRRGQEARLRCSPMKGHSHVYWYRQLPEEGLKFMVYLQKENIIDESGMPKERFSAEFPKEGPSILRIQQVVRGDSAAYFCASSPRISWDTEAFFGQGTRLTVV.

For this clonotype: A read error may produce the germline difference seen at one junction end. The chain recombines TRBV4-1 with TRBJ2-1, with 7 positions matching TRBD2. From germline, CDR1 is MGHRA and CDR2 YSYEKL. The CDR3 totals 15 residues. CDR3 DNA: TGTACCAACAGCAACCAGCGGGGCAATAACAATGAGCAGTTCTTC. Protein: CTNSNQRGNNNEQFF.

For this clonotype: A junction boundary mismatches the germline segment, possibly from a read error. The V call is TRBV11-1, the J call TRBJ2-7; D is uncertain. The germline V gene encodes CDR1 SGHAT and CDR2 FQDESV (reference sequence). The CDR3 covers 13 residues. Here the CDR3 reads CASSLRSPHEQYF. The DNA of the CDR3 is TGCGCCAGCAGTTTAAGATCGCCCCACGAGCAGTACTTC.

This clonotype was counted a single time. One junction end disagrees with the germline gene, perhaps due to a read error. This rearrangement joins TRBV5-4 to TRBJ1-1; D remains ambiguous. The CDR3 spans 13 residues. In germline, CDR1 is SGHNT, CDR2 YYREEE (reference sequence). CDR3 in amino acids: CASSSPDHTETFF. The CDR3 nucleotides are TGTGCCAGCAGCTCCCCAGACCATACTGAAACTTTCTTT.

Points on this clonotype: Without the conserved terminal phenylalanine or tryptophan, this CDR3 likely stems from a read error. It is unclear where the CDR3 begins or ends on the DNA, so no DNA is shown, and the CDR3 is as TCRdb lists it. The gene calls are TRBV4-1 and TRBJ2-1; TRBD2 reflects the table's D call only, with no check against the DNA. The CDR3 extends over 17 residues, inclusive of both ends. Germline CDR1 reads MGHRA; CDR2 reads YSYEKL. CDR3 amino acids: CASSQKVLAGGLSEQLL.

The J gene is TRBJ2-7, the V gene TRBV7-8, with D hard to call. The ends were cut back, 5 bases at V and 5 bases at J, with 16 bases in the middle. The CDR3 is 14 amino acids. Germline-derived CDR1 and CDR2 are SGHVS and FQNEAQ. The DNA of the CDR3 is TGTGCCAGCAGCGATCGACTTGATTCCGACGAGCAGTACTTC. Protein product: CASSDRLDSDEQYF.